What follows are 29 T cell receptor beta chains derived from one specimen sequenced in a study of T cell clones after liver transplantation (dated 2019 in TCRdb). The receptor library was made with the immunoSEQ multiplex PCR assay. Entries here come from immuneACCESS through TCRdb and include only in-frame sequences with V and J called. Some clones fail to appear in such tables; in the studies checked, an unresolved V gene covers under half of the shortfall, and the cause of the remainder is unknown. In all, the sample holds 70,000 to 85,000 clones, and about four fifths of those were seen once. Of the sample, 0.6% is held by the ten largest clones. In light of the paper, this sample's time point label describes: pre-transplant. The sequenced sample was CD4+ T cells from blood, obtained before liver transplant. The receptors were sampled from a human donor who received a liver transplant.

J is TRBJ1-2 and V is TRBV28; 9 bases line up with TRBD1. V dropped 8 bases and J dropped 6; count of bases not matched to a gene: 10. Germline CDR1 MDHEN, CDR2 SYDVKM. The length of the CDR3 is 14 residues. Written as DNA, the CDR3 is TGTGCCAGCCAAACGGGACAGGGTTTACATGGCTACACCTTC. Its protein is CASQTGQGLHGYTF.

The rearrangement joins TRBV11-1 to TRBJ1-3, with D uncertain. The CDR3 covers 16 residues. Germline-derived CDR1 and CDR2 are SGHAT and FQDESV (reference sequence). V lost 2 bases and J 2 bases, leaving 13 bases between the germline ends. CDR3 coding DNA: TGTGCCAGCAGCTTATTTTCGTCGGGAGCTGGAAACACCATATATTTT. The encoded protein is CASSLFSSGAGNTIYF.

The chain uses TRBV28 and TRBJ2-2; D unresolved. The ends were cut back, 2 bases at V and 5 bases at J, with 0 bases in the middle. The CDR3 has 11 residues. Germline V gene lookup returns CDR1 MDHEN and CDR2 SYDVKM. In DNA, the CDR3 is TGTGCCAGCAGTTTAACCGGGGAGCTGTTTTTT. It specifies CASSLTGELFF.

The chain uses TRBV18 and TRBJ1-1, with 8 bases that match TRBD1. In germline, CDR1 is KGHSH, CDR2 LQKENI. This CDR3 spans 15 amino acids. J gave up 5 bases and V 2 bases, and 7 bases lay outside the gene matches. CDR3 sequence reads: CASSPFETGATEAFF. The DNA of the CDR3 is TGTGCCAGCTCACCATTTGAGACAGGGGCGACTGAAGCTTTCTTT.

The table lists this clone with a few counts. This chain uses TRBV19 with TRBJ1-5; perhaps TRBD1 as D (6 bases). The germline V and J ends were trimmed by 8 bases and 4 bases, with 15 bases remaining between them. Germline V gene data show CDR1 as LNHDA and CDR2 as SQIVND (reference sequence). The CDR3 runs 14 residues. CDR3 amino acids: CASAIGQSNQPQHF. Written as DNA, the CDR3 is TGTGCCAGTGCCATCGGACAGTCGAATCAGCCCCAGCATTTT. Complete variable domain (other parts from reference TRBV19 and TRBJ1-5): DGGITQSPKYLFRKEGQNVTLSCEQNLNHDAMYWYRQDPGQGLRLIYYSQIVNDFQKGDIAEGYSVSREKKESFPLTVTSAQKNPTAFYLCASAIGQSNQPQHFGDGTRLSIL.

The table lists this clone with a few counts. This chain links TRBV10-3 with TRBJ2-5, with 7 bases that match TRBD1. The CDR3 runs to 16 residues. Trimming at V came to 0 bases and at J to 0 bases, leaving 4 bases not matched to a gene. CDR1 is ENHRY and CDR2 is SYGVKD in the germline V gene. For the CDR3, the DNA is TGTGCCATCAGTGAGTCGAAGGGACAGCACCAAGAGACCCAGTACTTC. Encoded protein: CAISESKGQHQETQYF.

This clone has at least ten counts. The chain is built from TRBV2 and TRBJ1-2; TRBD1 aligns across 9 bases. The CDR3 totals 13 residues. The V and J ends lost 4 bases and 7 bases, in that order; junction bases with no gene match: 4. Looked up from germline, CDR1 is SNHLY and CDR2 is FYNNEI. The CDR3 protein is CASSGRTGAGYTF. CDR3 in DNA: TGTGCCAGCAGTGGGCGGACAGGGGCTGGCTACACCTTC. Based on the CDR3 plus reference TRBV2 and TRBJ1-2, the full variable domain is EPEVTQTPSHQVTQMGQEVILRCVPISNHLYFYWYRQILGQKVEFLVSFYNNEISEKSEIFDDQFSVERPDGSNFTLKIRSTKLEDSAMYFCASSGRTGAGYTFGSGTRLTVV.

The chain's CDR3 is CASQVTGGQWEAEAFF. The CDR3 nucleotides are TGCGCCAGCCAAGTAACAGGGGGGCAATGGGAGGCTGAAGCTTTCTTT. The J gene is TRBJ1-1, the V gene TRBV5-1, with TRBD1 matching 8 bases. V lost 7 bases, J lost 6 bases, and 17 bases stayed unmatched. Looked up from germline, CDR1 is SGHRS and CDR2 is YFSETQ. This CDR3 is built from 16 residues.

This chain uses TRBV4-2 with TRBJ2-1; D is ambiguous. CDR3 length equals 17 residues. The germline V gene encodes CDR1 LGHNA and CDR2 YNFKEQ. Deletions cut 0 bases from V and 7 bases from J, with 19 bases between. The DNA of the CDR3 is TGTGCCAGCAGCCAAGATCGCCTGGGCGGTATCAAGAATGAGCAGTTCTTC. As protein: CASSQDRLGGIKNEQFF.

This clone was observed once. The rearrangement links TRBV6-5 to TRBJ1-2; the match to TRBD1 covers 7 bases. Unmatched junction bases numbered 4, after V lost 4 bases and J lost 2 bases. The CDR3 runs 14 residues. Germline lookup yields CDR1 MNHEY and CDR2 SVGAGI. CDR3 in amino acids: CASSFRDRNYGYTF. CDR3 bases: TGTGCCAGCAGTTTCAGGGACAGAAACTATGGCTACACCTTC.

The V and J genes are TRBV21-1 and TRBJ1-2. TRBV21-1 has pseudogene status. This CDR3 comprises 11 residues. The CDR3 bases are TGTGCCAGCAGCAAAGAACCCCGCTACACCTTC. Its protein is CASSKEPRYTF.

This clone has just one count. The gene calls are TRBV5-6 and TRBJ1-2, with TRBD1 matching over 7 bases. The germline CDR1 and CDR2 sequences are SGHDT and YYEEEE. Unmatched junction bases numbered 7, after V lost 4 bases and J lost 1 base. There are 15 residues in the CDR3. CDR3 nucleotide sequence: TGTGCCAGCAGCATCGGGACAGTCCTTAACTATGGCTACACCTTC. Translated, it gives CASSIGTVLNYGYTF.

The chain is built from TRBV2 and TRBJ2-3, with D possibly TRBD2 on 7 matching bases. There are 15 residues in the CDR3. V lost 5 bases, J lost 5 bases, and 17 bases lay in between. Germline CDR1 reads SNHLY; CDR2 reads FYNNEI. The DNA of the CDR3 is TGTGCCAGCAGTTTAGGGGGGGGACCCAGAGATACGCAGTATTTT. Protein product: CASSLGGGPRDTQYF. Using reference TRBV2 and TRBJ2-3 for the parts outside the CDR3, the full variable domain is EPEVTQTPSHQVTQMGQEVILRCVPISNHLYFYWYRQILGQKVEFLVSFYNNEISEKSEIFDDQFSVERPDGSNFTLKIRSTKLEDSAMYFCASSLGGGPRDTQYFGPGTRLTVL.

CDR3 amino acids: CASRVAGLSYNEQFF. The CDR3, as DNA: TGTGCCAGCAGAGTAGCGGGCCTCTCCTACAATGAGCAGTTCTTC. The J gene is TRBJ2-1, the V gene TRBV6-5; 7 nucleotides line up with TRBD2. The V segment lost 6 bases and the J segment 0 bases; nucleotides outside the gene matches: 5. Germline-derived CDR1 and CDR2 are MNHEY and SVGAGI. The CDR3 extends over 15 amino acids.

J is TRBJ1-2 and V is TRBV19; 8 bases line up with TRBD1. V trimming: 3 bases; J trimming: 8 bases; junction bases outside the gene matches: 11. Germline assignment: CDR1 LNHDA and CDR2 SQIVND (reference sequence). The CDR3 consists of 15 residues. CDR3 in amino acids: CASSMPSTGVYGYTF. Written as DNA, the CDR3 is TGTGCCAGTAGTATGCCCTCGACAGGGGTCTACGGCTACACCTTC.

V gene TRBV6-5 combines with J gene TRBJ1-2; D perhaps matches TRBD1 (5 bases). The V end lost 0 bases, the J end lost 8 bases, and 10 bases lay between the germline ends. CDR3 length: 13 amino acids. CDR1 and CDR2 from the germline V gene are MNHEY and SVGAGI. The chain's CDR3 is CASSYSLRDGYTF. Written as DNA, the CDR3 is TGTGCCAGCAGTTACTCTTTGAGGGACGGCTACACCTTC.

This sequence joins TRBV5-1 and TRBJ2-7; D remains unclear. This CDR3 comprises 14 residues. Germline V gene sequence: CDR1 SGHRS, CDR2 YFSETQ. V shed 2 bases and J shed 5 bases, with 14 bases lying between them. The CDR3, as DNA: TGCGCCAGCAGCTTAATGCCAGGCTTCGACGAGCAGTACTTC. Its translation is CASSLMPGFDEQYF.

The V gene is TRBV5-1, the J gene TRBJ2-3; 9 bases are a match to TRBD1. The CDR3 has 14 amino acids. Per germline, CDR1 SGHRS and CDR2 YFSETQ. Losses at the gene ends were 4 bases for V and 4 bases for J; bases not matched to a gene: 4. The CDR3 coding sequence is TGCGCCAGCAGCCTCGGGACAGGGTCAGATACGCAGTATTTT. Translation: CASSLGTGSDTQYF.

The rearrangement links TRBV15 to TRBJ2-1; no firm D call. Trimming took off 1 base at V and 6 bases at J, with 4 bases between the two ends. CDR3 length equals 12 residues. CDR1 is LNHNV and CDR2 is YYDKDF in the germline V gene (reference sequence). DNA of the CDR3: TGTGCCACCAGCAGAGGTGCCAATGAGCAGTTCTTC. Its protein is CATSRGANEQFF.

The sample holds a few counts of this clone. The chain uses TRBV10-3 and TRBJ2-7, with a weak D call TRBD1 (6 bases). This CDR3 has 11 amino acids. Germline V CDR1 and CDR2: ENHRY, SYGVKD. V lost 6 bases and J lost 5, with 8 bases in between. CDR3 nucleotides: TGTGCCATCAGCACAGGGAACGAGCAGTACTTC. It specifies CAISTGNEQYF.

For the CDR3, the DNA is TGTGCCAGCAGCGCCAGCGCGGGACAGGTGGAAGGCTACACCTTC. As protein: CASSASAGQVEGYTF. V usage is TRBV9 and J usage is TRBJ1-2, with 8 bases identical to TRBD1. CDR3 size: 15 residues. Per germline, CDR1 SGDLS and CDR2 YYNGEE. J lost 8 bases, V lost 3 bases, and 12 bases had no gene match.

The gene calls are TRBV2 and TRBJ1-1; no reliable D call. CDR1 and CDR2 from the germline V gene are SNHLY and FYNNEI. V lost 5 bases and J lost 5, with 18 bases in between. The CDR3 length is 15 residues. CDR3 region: CASSPTTLLGTEAFF. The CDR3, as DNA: TGTGCCAGCAGTCCAACGACCCTCCTGGGGACTGAAGCTTTCTTT.

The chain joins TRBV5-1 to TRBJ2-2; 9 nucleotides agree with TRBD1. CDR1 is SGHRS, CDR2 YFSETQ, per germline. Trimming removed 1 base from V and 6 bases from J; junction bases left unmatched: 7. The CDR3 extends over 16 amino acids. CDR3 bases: TGCGCCAGCAGCTTGACTACAGGGGGCTCGGCCGGGGAGCTGTTTTTT. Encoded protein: CASSLTTGGSAGELFF.

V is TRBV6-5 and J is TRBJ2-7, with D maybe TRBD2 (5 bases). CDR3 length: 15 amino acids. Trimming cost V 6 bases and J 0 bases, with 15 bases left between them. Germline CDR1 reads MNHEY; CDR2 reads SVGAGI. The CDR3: CASSRGSSPSYEQYF. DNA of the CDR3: TGTGCCAGCAGCCGAGGGTCGAGCCCCTCCTACGAGCAGTACTTC.

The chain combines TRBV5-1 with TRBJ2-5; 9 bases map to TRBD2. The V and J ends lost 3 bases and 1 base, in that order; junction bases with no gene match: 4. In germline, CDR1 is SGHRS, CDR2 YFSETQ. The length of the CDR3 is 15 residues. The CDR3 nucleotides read TGCGCCAGCAGCTATAGCGGGAGCGCCCAAGAGACCCAGTACTTC. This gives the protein CASSYSGSAQETQYF.

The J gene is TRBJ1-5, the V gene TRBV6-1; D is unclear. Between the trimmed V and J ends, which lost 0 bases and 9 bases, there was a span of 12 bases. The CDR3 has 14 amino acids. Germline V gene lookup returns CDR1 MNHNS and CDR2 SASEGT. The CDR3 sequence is CASSEATASGPQHF. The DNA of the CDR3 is TGTGCCAGCAGTGAAGCGACGGCAAGTGGGCCCCAGCATTTT.

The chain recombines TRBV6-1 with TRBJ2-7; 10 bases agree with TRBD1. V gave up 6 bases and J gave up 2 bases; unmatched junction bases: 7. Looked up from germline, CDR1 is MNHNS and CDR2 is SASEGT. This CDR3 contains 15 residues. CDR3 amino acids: CASSQGTGATYEQYF. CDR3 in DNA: TGTGCCAGCAGCCAAGGGACAGGGGCAACCTACGAGCAGTACTTC.

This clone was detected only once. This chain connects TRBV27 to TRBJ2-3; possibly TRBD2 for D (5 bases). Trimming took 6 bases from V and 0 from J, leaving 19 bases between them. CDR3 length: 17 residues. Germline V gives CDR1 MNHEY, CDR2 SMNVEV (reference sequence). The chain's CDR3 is CASRVRSGITSTDTQYF. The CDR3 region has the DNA TGTGCCAGCAGGGTTCGGTCGGGGATAACTAGCACAGATACGCAGTATTTT.

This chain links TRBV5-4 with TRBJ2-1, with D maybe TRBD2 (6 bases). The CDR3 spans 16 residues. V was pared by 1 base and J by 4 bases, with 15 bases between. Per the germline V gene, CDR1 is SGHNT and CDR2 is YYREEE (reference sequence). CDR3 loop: CASSLRESSSYNEQFF. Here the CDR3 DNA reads TGTGCCAGCAGCTTGCGGGAGTCTAGCTCATACAATGAGCAGTTCTTC. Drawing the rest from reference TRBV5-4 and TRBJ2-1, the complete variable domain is ETGVTQSPTHLIKTRGQQVTLRCSSQSGHNTVSWYQQALGQGPQFIFQYYREEENGRGNFPPRFSGLQFPNYSSELNVNALELDDSALYLCASSLRESSSYNEQFFGPGTRLTVL.